These T cell receptor beta chains were read from a single sample in a study of shared clonotypes between healthy human individuals. TCRdb keeps only in-frame clones here, not all; method: immunoSEQ multiplex PCR. The data show over 800,000 clones, about 92% seen once. The sample consisted of naive CD8+ T cells sorted from blood. These receptors all come from a man in his thirties or forties in good health. CDR3s include the opening cysteine and the closing phenylalanine or tryptophan. The D gene is left open where the match is weak. Clone size is given for some rows only: seen once, a few or many times, or a class if the clone is expanded.

>NA|TRBV28|14|NA|TRBJ2-5
TGTGCCAGCAGTTTGGGCCTCTCCCAAGAGACCCAGTACTTC
CASSLGLSQETQYF
>NA|TRBV6-1|15|NA|TRBJ2-3
TGTGCCAGCAGTGAAAAGGCAGGGAGGCCAGATACGCAGTATTTT
CASSEKAGRPDTQYF
>NA|TRBV25-1|13|once|TRBJ1-1
TGTGCCAGCAGTGAATACCGAGACACTGAAGCTTTCTTT
CASSEYRDTEAFF
>TRBD2|TRBV2|15|NA|TRBJ2-7
TGTGCCAGCAGTGAAATAACTAGCGGGAGTAACGAGCAGTACTTC
CASSEITSGSNEQYF
>NA|TRBV6-5|15|NA|TRBJ2-7
TGTGCCAGCAGTTACTCGTCCCATTCACCCTACGAGCAGTACTTC
CASSYSSHSPYEQYF
>NA|TRBV7-9|14|NA|TRBJ1-2
TGTGCCAGCAGCTTAGCCTCTTACAGATATGGCTACACCTTC
CASSLASYRYGYTF
>NA|TRBV6-6|13|NA|TRBJ2-5
TGTGCCAGCAGTCCAAATGTAGCGGAGACCCAGTACTTC
CASSPNVAETQYF
>NA|TRBV6-5|15|once|TRBJ2-1
TGTGCCAGCAGTTACTCCGACCCCAGAGGCAATGAGCAGTTCTTC
CASSYSDPRGNEQFF
>NA|TRBV6-5|14|NA|TRBJ2-7
TGTGCCAGCAGAGGTGCTACGGAGACCTACGAGCAGTACTTC
CASRGATETYEQYF
>TRBD2|TRBV7-9|18|once|TRBJ2-7
TGTGCCAGCAGCTCATCGACTAGCGGGAGGCCGAGCTCCTACGAGCAGTACTTC
CASSSSTSGRPSSYEQYF
>TRBD1|TRBV19|16|once|TRBJ2-5
TGTGCCAGTAGTACAGGACAGGGCGGCGTCGGGGAGACCCAGTACTTC
CASSTGQGGVGETQYF
>TRBD1|TRBV29-1|14|NA|TRBJ1-1
TGCAGCGTTGCGGGGACAGGAGTGAACACTGAAGCTTTCTTT
CSVAGTGVNTEAFF
>NA|TRBV27|16|NA|TRBJ2-6
TGTGCCAGCAGTCCGTTCGGACGGGGGGGGGCCAACGTCCTGACTTTC
CASSPFGRGGANVLTF
>NA|TRBV27|14|NA|TRBJ1-5
TGTGCCAGCAGTCGTCTCCCACCGGGGCAGCCCCAGCATTTT
CASSRLPPGQPQHF
>TRBD1|TRBV6-7|14|NA|TRBJ2-7
TGTGCCAGCAGTCTCGGGACAGGCCTCTACGAGCAGTACTTC
CASSLGTGLYEQYF
>NA|TRBV28|15|once|TRBJ2-3
TGTGCCAGCAAGTTCGCAAGGGACTCCACAGATACGCAGTATTTT
CASKFARDSTDTQYF
>NA|TRBV7-9|13|NA|TRBJ2-5
TGTGCCAGCAGCTTATTTTCACAAGAGACCCAGTACTTC
CASSLFSQETQYF
>NA|TRBV27|15|NA|TRBJ1-4
TGTGCCAGCAGTCCCCAGGGCCAACTTAATGAAAAACTGTTTTTT
CASSPQGQLNEKLFF